A selection of T cell receptor beta chains follows, all from one sample in a study of T cell changes during pregnancy in multiple sclerosis. Clones were sequenced by immunoSEQ multiplex PCR, and TCRdb holds only the in-frame ones, with some missing. The sample lists tens of thousands of clones; over 85% were seen once. The source was peripheral blood, collected after pregnancy. The origin of the receptors is a female donor in good health, enrolled as a control in a pregnancy study. Each CDR3 is given with its conserved first and last residue.

TRBJ2-1 TRBV29-1 CSVADSGNNEQFF
TRBJ2-7 TRBV28 CASSPTGEGLRSYEQYF
TRBJ2-2 TRBV2 CASSETSSAELFF
TRBJ2-2 TRBV7-7 CASSPLILAGGPNTGELFF
TRBJ1-1 TRBV4-2 CASSQAPIRGSDEAFF
TRBJ2-7 TRBV6-5 CASSYWGLGSGEQYF
TRBJ2-7 TRBV6-5 CASSSLGGSSYEQYF
TRBJ1-4 TRBV11-1 CASSLNGATNEKLFF
TRBJ2-1 TRBV19 CASTASGRSLNYNEQFF
TRBJ1-1 TRBV28 CASSFMGATEAFF
TRBJ1-6 TRBV15 CATSKEDRLKNSPLHF
TRBJ2-5 TRBV11-3 CASSLDQGETQYF
TRBJ2-5 TRBV28 CARTTFGIQTQYF
TRBJ2-7 TRBV7-2 CASSFGGVWDASYEQYF
TRBJ1-5 TRBV6-1 CASSYYRGQPQHF
TRBJ2-5 TRBV28 CASSLSGANLETQYF
TRBJ2-3 TRBV7-2 CASSLLQVAADTQYF
TRBJ1-6 TRBV6-4 CASSLTGENSPLHF
TRBJ1-2 TRBV7-9 CASSLGAPYGYTF
TRBJ2-7 TRBV30 CAWSTAYEQYF
TRBJ1-6 TRBV7-2 CASSQYLETLHF
TRBJ2-3 TRBV2 CASSDLAGGTDTQYF
TRBJ1-2 TRBV6-5 CASSYPGGSGYTF
TRBJ1-2 TRBV19 CARAQLPGQANYGYTF
TRBJ2-7 TRBV5-1 CASSPPSGRGPYEQYF
TRBJ1-2 TRBV5-5 CASSLDLRGTNYGYTF
TRBJ1-5 TRBV5-1 CASSSGGTGNQPQHF
TRBJ2-7 TRBV28 CASSFGRVAHEQYF
TRBJ2-7 TRBV5-1 CASSLNGQTYEQYF
TRBJ1-1 TRBV5-6 CASSLGMGVNTEAFF
TRBJ1-3 TRBV9 CASSEGLGTDSGNTIYF
TRBJ2-2 TRBV28 CASSFSRGHGELFF